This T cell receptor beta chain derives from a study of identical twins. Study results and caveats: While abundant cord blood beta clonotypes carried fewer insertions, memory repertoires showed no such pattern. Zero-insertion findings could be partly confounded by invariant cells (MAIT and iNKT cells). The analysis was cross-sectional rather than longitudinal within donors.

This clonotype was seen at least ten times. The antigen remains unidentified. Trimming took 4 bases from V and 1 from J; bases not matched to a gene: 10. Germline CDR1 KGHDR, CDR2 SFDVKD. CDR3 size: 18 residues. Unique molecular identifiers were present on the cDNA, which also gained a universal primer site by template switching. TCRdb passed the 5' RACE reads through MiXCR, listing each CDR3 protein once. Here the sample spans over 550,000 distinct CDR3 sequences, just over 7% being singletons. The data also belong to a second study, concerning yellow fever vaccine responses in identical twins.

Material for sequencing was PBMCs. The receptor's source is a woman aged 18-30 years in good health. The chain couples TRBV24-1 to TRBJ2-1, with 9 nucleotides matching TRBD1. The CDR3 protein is CATSDRDRGSRSYNEQFF. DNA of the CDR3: TGTGCCACCAGTGACCGCGACAGGGGGTCAAGATCCTACAATGAGCAGTTCTTC.